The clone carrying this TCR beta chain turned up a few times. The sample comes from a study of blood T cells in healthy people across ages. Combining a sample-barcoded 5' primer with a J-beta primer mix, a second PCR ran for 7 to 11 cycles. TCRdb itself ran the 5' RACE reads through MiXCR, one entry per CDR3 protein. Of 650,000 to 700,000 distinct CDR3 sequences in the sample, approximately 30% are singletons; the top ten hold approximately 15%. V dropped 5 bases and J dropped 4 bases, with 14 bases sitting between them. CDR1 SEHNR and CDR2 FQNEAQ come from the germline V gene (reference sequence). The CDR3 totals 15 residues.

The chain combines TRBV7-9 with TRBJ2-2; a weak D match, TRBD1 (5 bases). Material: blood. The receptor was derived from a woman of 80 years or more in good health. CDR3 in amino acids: CASSSVSGLTGELFF. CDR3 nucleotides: TGTGCCAGCAGCAGCGTTTCAGGGCTCACCGGGGAGCTGTTTTTT.